This entry features one T cell receptor (beta chain) sequence. Study processing details: Using reference gene primer amplification, nucleated cell counts were estimated. Some clones are missing from TCRdb's copy, which holds only in-frame ones; the method was immunoSEQ multiplex PCR. V and J calls and clone size are as listed in that table; D and trimming were resolved from the DNA. This table has about 220,000 clones, roughly 87% appearing once. The entry originates in a study of blood T cell repertoires in COVID-19. Study information: Samples representing acute and convalescent COVID-19 were sourced from the United States, Italy and Spain. T cells, B-cell-depleted T cells, or PBMCs provided the cDNA or gDNA that served as material.

V shed 0 bases and J shed 3 bases, with 5 bases lying between them. There are 13 residues in the CDR3. The specimen was peripheral blood. This sequence was found in a man aged 35-49 years with active or convalescent COVID-19. This sequence joins TRBV12-3 or TRBV12-4 and TRBJ1-1; D is unresolved. The CDR3, as DNA: TGTGCCAGCAGTTTAGCGGGAGACACTGAAGCTTTCTTT. Translating it yields CASSLAGDTEAFF.